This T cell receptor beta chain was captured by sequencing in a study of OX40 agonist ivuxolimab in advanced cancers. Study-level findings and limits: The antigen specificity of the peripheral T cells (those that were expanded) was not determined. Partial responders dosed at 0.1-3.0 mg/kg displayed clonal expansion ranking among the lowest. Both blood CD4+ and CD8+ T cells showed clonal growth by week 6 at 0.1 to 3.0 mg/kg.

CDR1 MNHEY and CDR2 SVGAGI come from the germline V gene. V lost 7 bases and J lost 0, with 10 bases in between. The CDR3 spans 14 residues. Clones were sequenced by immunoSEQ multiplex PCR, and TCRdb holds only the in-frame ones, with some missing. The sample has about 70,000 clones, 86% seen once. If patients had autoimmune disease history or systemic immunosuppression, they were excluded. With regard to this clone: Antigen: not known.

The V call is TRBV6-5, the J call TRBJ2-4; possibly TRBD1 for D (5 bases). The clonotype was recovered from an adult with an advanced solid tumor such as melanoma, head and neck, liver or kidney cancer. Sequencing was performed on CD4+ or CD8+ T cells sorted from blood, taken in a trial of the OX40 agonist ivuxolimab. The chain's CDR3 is CASTDSLAKNIQYF. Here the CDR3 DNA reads TGTGCCAGCACCGACAGTCTAGCCAAAAACATTCAGTACTTC.